These T cell receptor beta chains were read from a single sample in a study of PD-1 blockade in classical Hodgkin lymphoma. Generated by immunoSEQ multiplex PCR, the TCRdb table keeps only in-frame clones and is missing some. The table records fewer than 15,000 clones, around 86% of them present only once. Sequencing used CD8+ T cells from blood, obtained before the fourth cycle of nivolumab. Every receptor here comes from a human donor with classical Hodgkin lymphoma. CDR3s include the opening cysteine and the closing phenylalanine or tryptophan. D genes are given only for firm matches. Not every row has a clone size; where given, it reads once, few, many or a size class.

j_gene	abundance	v_gene	d_gene	CDR3aa	CDR3nt
TRBJ2-7	.	TRBV29-1	.	CSAMTGTTYEQYF	TGCAGCGCGATGACAGGGACTACCTATGAGCAGTACTTC
TRBJ2-7	.	TRBV19	TRBD2	CASRGDSPEQYF	TGTGCCAGTCGGGGGGATTCACCCGAGCAGTACTTC
TRBJ2-1	.	TRBV4-1	TRBD2	CASSQVRGTYNEQFF	TGCGCCAGCAGCCAAGTGCGGGGGACCTACAATGAGCAGTTCTTC
TRBJ1-1	.	TRBV28	.	CASRPTGNTEAFF	TGTGCCAGCAGGCCCACAGGGAACACTGAAGCTTTCTTT
TRBJ2-7	.	TRBV5-1	.	CASSFGPAYEQYF	TGCGCCAGCAGCTTTGGCCCCGCCTACGAGCAGTACTTC
TRBJ2-7	.	TRBV10-3	.	CAIRHGGEGYEQYF	TGTGCCATCAGGCACGGCGGGGAAGGGTACGAGCAGTACTTC
TRBJ2-2	.	TRBV19	.	CASSPVAGNPGELFF	TGTGCCAGTAGTCCGGTTGCAGGGAATCCCGGGGAGCTGTTTTTT
TRBJ2-5	.	TRBV25-1	.	CASSERGHRETQYF	TGTGCCAGCAGTGAACGGGGGCATCGAGAGACCCAGTACTTC
TRBJ1-1	.	TRBV6-6	.	CASSSWDPEAFF	TGTGCCAGCAGTTCATGGGATCCGGAAGCTTTCTTT
TRBJ1-5	few	TRBV27	.	CASSLRGNQPQHF	TGTGCCAGCAGTTTACGGGGGAATCAGCCCCAGCATTTT
TRBJ2-1	.	TRBV7-2	.	CASSLVYNEQFF	TGTGCCAGCAGCTTGGTCTACAATGAGCAGTTCTTC
TRBJ2-2	large	TRBV10-2	.	CASSEEGTGELFF	TGCGCCAGCAGTGAGGAGGGCACCGGGGAGCTGTTTTTT
TRBJ1-4	.	TRBV5-1	TRBD1	CASSLAGQGALNEKLFF	TGCGCCAGCAGCTTGGCCGGACAGGGGGCCCTTAATGAAAAACTGTTTTTT
TRBJ1-4	few	TRBV4-1	.	CASSLVSVNEKLFF	TGCGCCAGCAGTCTAGTCAGCGTTAATGAAAAACTGTTTTTT
TRBJ2-1	.	TRBV18	TRBD2	CASSPMGLPPYNEQFF	TGTGCCAGCTCACCTATGGGACTACCCCCGTACAATGAGCAGTTCTTC
TRBJ2-2	.	TRBV27	.	CASSETKYMNTGELFF	TGTGCCAGCAGTGAAACCAAGTACATGAACACCGGGGAGCTGTTTTTT
TRBJ2-5	.	TRBV18	.	CASSPPGETQYF	TGTGCCAGCTCACCCCCCGGGGAGACCCAGTACTTC
TRBJ2-2	.	TRBV27	.	CASSLSSGSRTGELFF	TGTGCCAGCAGTTTATCGTCGGGGTCGAGGACCGGGGAGCTGTTTTTT
TRBJ1-1	.	TRBV18	TRBD1	CASSDRGGNTEAFF	TGTGCCAGCTCAGACAGGGGGGGGAACACTGAAGCTTTCTTT
TRBJ2-7	.	TRBV28	.	CASSFPGIAYEQYF	TGTGCCAGCAGTTTCCCAGGGATCGCCTACGAGCAGTACTTC
TRBJ1-3	once	TRBV7-2	.	CASSLSRASGNTIYF	TGTGCCAGCAGCTTAAGCAGGGCCTCTGGAAACACCATATATTTT
TRBJ2-3	.	TRBV5-1	TRBD2	CASSLGLAGTRQGDTQYF	TGCGCCAGCAGCCTCGGACTAGCGGGAACTAGGCAGGGGGATACGCAGTATTTT
TRBJ2-4	.	TRBV4-1	TRBD1	CASSQEDRTLAKNIQYF	TGCGCCAGCAGCCAAGAGGACAGGACGTTAGCCAAAAACATTCAGTACTTC
TRBJ2-1	.	TRBV28	TRBD1	CASSSGTGEWNEQFF	TGTGCCAGCAGTTCAGGGACAGGGGAGTGGAATGAGCAGTTCTTC
TRBJ1-4	once	TRBV28	.	CASGTGFTNEKLFF	TGTGCCAGCGGTACAGGGTTCACTAATGAAAAACTGTTTTTT
TRBJ2-7	.	TRBV27	.	CASSLSDGGEQYF	TGTGCCAGCAGTTTAAGTGATGGCGGCGAGCAGTACTTC
TRBJ2-3	.	TRBV25-1	.	CASSPIEYTDTQYF	TGTGCCAGCAGCCCAATAGAATACACAGATACGCAGTATTTT
TRBJ2-7	.	TRBV2	TRBD1	CASSADRTYEQYF	TGTGCCAGCAGTGCGGACAGGACCTACGAGCAGTACTTC
TRBJ2-7	.	TRBV4-2	.	CASSQDTYEQYF	TGTGCCAGCAGCCAAGATACCTACGAGCAGTACTTC
TRBJ2-7	.	TRBV11-2	.	CASSLPTHVYEQYF	TGTGCCAGCAGCTTACCTACACATGTCTACGAGCAGTACTTC
TRBJ2-1	.	TRBV7-2	TRBD2	CASSLGAGGPLNEQFF	TGTGCCAGCAGCTTAGGAGCGGGAGGGCCTCTAAATGAGCAGTTCTTC